This is a list of T cell receptor beta chains from one sample in a study of blood T cell repertoires in COVID-19. Profiling relied on immunoSEQ multiplex PCR, and the TCRdb table lists in-frame clones only, not all of them. This table has about 170,000 clones, over 70% appearing once. Sequencing input: peripheral blood. Receptors originate from a woman in her seventies who had recovered from COVID-19. Both conserved end residues are part of each CDR3. The D gene is left open where the match is weak. Rows may omit the clone size; those that give it use once, few, many or a size class.

d_call	clone_size	j_call	v_call	cdr3_aa	cdr3_nt
NA	NA	TRBJ1-2	TRBV5-1	CASSRSPPNYGYTF	TGCGCCAGCAGCCGGTCCCCTCCTAACTATGGCTACACCTTC
TRBD1	NA	TRBJ1-1	TRBV18	CASSPVRAGGAWTEAFF	TGTGCCAGCTCCCCAGTTCGGGCAGGGGGCGCTTGGACTGAAGCTTTCTTT
TRBD1	NA	TRBJ1-2	TRBV2	CASQGQGNYGYTF	TGTGCCAGTCAGGGACAGGGGAACTATGGCTACACCTTC
NA	NA	TRBJ2-5	TRBV19	CASSGRGWETQYF	TGTGCCAGTAGTGGCAGGGGCTGGGAGACCCAGTACTTC
NA	few	TRBJ1-2	TRBV5-1	CASSPAPGGYDYGYTF	TGCGCCAGCAGCCCAGCCCCCGGCGGCTATGACTATGGCTACACCTTC
NA	once	TRBJ2-7	TRBV9	CASSPGQGVEQYF	TGTGCCAGCAGCCCCGGCCAAGGGGTGGAGCAGTACTTC
NA	NA	TRBJ1-5	TRBV6-5	CASSYEPGARQPQHF	TGTGCCAGCAGTTACGAACCAGGTGCTCGTCAGCCCCAGCATTTT
TRBD1	NA	TRBJ1-5	TRBV11-2	CASSPGQGGVQPQHF	TGTGCCAGCAGCCCCGGACAGGGCGGTGTTCAGCCCCAGCATTTT
NA	NA	TRBJ1-4	TRBV15	CATSRASGPTNEKLFF	TGTGCCACCAGCAGGGCCTCAGGCCCAACTAATGAAAAACTGTTTTTT
NA	NA	TRBJ1-2	TRBV9	CASSPTGNNYGYTF	TGTGCCAGCAGCCCTACAGGGAACAACTATGGCTACACCTTC
TRBD2	NA	TRBJ2-7	TRBV28	CASSPGGGTYEQYF	TGTGCCAGCAGCCCTGGGGGGGGGACCTACGAGCAGTACTTC
NA	NA	TRBJ1-1	TRBV9	CASSVGRRTANTEAFF	TGTGCCAGCAGCGTAGGGAGGAGGACAGCGAACACTGAAGCTTTCTTT
TRBD1	NA	TRBJ1-1	TRBV5-5	CASSLRGREAFF	TGTGCCAGCAGCTTGAGGGGGCGAGAAGCTTTCTTT
NA	NA	TRBJ2-3	TRBV5-4	CASTAAGVMRDTQYF	TGTGCCAGCACCGCGGCAGGGGTCATGAGAGATACGCAGTATTTT
TRBD1	NA	TRBJ2-7	TRBV30	CAWARDRSYEQYF	TGTGCCTGGGCCCGGGACAGGAGCTACGAGCAGTACTTC
TRBD2	NA	TRBJ2-1	TRBV6-2/TRBV6-3	CASSPTSGRPSYNEQFF	TGTGCCAGCAGTCCCACTAGCGGGAGGCCCTCCTACAATGAGCAGTTCTTC
TRBD2	NA	TRBJ2-7	TRBV7-8	CASSLEATSAYEQYF	TGTGCCAGCAGCTTAGAGGCGACTAGCGCCTACGAGCAGTACTTC
TRBD1	NA	TRBJ1-2	TRBV19	CASSMGRGPYGYTF	TGTGCCAGTAGTATGGGCAGGGGGCCCTATGGCTACACCTTC
NA	NA	TRBJ1-1	TRBV29-1	CSGGRGRQAFF	TGCAGCGGAGGCAGGGGCCGCCAAGCTTTCTTT
NA	NA	TRBJ2-3	TRBV28	CASSLVGGAPPGTQYF	TGTGCCAGCAGTTTAGTAGGGGGGGCCCCACCTGGTACGCAGTATTTT
NA	NA	TRBJ2-1	TRBV5-4	CASSSGPSTGMNEQFF	TGTGCCAGCAGCTCCGGACCCTCCACAGGGATGAATGAGCAGTTCTTC
TRBD2	NA	TRBJ2-1	TRBV30	CAWSGVAGGPYNEQFF	TGTGCCTGGAGTGGGGTAGCGGGAGGGCCCTACAATGAGCAGTTCTTC
NA	NA	TRBJ1-2	TRBV29-1	CSAAQGYGYTF	TGCAGCGCTGCCCAGGGATATGGCTACACCTTC
TRBD1	NA	TRBJ2-7	TRBV2	CASSGQGGYEQYF	TGTGCCAGCAGCGGACAGGGGGGCTACGAGCAGTACTTC
NA	NA	TRBJ1-2	TRBV4-1	CASSQETGGYTF	TGCGCCAGCAGCCAAGAGACGGGGGGCTACACCTTC
NA	NA	TRBJ2-6	TRBV7-9	CASSLGGAFSGANVLTF	TGTGCCAGCAGCTTGGGGGGTGCATTCTCTGGGGCCAACGTCCTGACTTTC
TRBD2	NA	TRBJ2-1	TRBV9	CASSVVGASGSGEQFF	TGTGCCAGCAGCGTAGTGGGGGCTAGCGGGAGCGGGGAGCAGTTCTTC
NA	NA	TRBJ1-4	TRBV7-6	CASSMIQELATNEKLFF	TGTGCCAGCAGCATGATACAGGAATTAGCAACTAATGAAAAACTGTTTTTT
TRBD2	NA	TRBJ2-3	TRBV4-2	CASSQGTSGATDTQYF	TGTGCCAGCAGCCAAGGGACTAGCGGGGCCACAGATACGCAGTATTTT
NA	once	TRBJ1-2	TRBV5-5	CASNRNAQNNYGYTF	TGTGCCAGCAACAGGAACGCGCAAAACAACTATGGCTACACCTTC
NA	NA	TRBJ2-1	TRBV5-1	CASSSRVGGDNEQFF	TGCGCCAGCAGCTCTCGGGTGGGTGGTGACAATGAGCAGTTCTTC
TRBD1	NA	TRBJ2-3	TRBV10-3	CALRTGGEEDTQYF	TGTGCCCTCCGGACAGGGGGCGAAGAAGATACGCAGTATTTT
NA	NA	TRBJ2-2	TRBV12-3/TRBV12-4	CASSLSTPGELFF	TGTGCCAGCAGTCTAAGTACCCCCGGGGAGCTGTTTTTT
TRBD1	NA	TRBJ1-1	TRBV27	CASREGTAIEAFF	TGTGCCAGCAGGGAGGGGACAGCGATTGAAGCTTTCTTT
TRBD2	NA	TRBJ2-3	TRBV28	CASSASGRSAQYF	TGTGCCAGCAGTGCTAGCGGGAGGTCCGCGCAGTATTTT
TRBD1	NA	TRBJ2-7	TRBV15	CATSREGTVTYEQYF	TGTGCCACCAGCAGAGAGGGGACAGTTACCTACGAGCAGTACTTC
NA	NA	TRBJ2-7	TRBV5-1	CASSLVGGYGDEQYF	TGCGCCAGCAGCTTGGTAGGGGGTTATGGGGACGAGCAGTACTTC
TRBD2	NA	TRBJ2-7	TRBV7-6	CASSLTLVRESYEQYF	TGTGCCAGCAGCTTAACCCTGGTGCGGGAGTCTTACGAGCAGTACTTC
TRBD1	few	TRBJ1-3	TRBV5-1	CASSPDRISGNTIYF	TGCGCCAGCAGTCCGGACAGGATCTCTGGAAACACCATATATTTT
NA	few	TRBJ1-1	TRBV30	CAWTLAGGDTEAFF	TGTGCCTGGACCCTGGCGGGCGGGGACACTGAAGCTTTCTTT
NA	NA	TRBJ2-3	TRBV5-4	CASSLGGGEGDTQYF	TGTGCCAGCAGCCTGGGAGGGGGCGAGGGAGATACGCAGTATTTT
TRBD1	NA	TRBJ2-7	TRBV12-5	CASGFGDRVNEQYF	TGTGCTAGTGGTTTCGGGGACAGGGTAAACGAGCAGTACTTC
TRBD1	NA	TRBJ2-7	TRBV5-1	CASNPGQTGGHEQYF	TGCGCCAGCAATCCGGGACAGACCGGCGGTCACGAGCAGTACTTC
NA	NA	TRBJ1-2	TRBV10-2	CASNRERARWEGYTF	TGCGCCAGCAACCGAGAGCGGGCCCGGTGGGAGGGCTACACCTTC
TRBD2	NA	TRBJ2-7	TRBV7-2	CASGAWASGSSGEQYF	TGTGCCAGCGGAGCTTGGGCTAGCGGGAGCTCCGGGGAGCAGTACTTC
NA	NA	TRBJ2-1	TRBV9	CASSVAPNNEQFF	TGTGCCAGCAGCGTAGCCCCTAACAATGAGCAGTTCTTC
TRBD2	NA	TRBJ2-2	TRBV25-1	CASSEGLAGTGELFF	TGTGCCAGCAGTGAAGGACTAGCGGGCACCGGGGAGCTGTTTTTT
TRBD2	NA	TRBJ2-7	TRBV10-3	CAISSPGGRAAGEQYF	TGTGCCATCAGCTCCCCTGGCGGGAGGGCCGCTGGTGAGCAGTACTTC
NA	NA	TRBJ1-6	TRBV30	CAWSRDQRNNSPLHF	TGTGCCTGGAGTCGGGATCAGAGGAATAATTCACCCCTCCACTTT
NA	NA	TRBJ1-1	TRBV19	CASSIWSGGGTEAFF	TGTGCCAGTAGTATATGGTCGGGGGGCGGCACTGAAGCTTTCTTT
NA	NA	TRBJ1-4	TRBV6-5	CASSSYSGGRSEKLFF	TGTGCCAGCAGTTCCTACTCCGGGGGAAGGAGTGAAAAACTGTTTTTT
NA	NA	TRBJ2-7	TRBV18	CASSPEYEQYF	TGTGCCAGCTCACCAGAGTACGAGCAGTACTTC
NA	NA	TRBJ2-1	TRBV7-2	CASSLWGGFSSYNEQFF	TGTGCCAGCAGCTTATGGGGCGGCTTCAGCTCCTACAATGAGCAGTTCTTC
TRBD1	NA	TRBJ1-4	TRBV5-1	CASRQGTNEKLFF	TGCGCCAGCAGACAGGGGACTAATGAAAAACTGTTTTTT
NA	NA	TRBJ1-2	TRBV3-1/TRBV3-2	CASSQGAGGYTF	TGTGCCAGCAGCCAGGGGGCGGGTGGCTACACCTTC
TRBD1	NA	TRBJ1-2	TRBV6-6	CASMYRGPDGYTF	TGTGCCAGCATGTACAGGGGTCCGGATGGCTACACCTTC
NA	NA	TRBJ2-5	TRBV7-3	CASSRQAPGTQYF	TGTGCCAGCAGCCGACAGGCTCCGGGGACCCAGTACTTC